This entry concerns a single T cell receptor (beta chain). Its antigen is undetermined. The data are from a study of a mutant IDH1 vaccine in newly diagnosed glioma. Overall study: Therapy received beforehand was radiotherapy, temozolomide, or both, with most patients given both. Week 35 was assigned to visit V12, and week 47 was assigned to visit V13.

Noted time point: week 35, safety follow-up. Topical imiquimod accompanied each vaccine dose, which consisted of 300 ug of mutant IDH1 20-mer peptide. Sequenced by immunoSEQ multiplex PCR; TCRdb stores in-frame clones only, minus some. The sample has around 69,000 clones; roughly 86% are singletons. Germline CDR1 is GTSNPN and CDR2 is SVGIG (reference sequence). V was clipped by 2 bases and J by 13 bases, with 11 bases between them. The CDR3 loop spans 11 amino acids. The starting material was PBMCs, obtained from a glioma patient whose treatment included an IDH1 peptide vaccine. This rearrangement joins TRBV30 to TRBJ1-4, with D perhaps TRBD1 (5 bases). The source is a man aged 30 to 39 with glioma. The CDR3 bases are TGTGCCTGGAGTACCGGGACTGGACTGTTTTTT. This codes for CAWSTGTGLFF.